Sequencing of this T cell receptor beta chain was carried out in a study of T cell responses to AZD1222 COVID-19 vaccine. Whole-study context: Second doses at about 4 or about 12 weeks were pooled.

General study points: Two AZD1222 doses significantly raised spike-specific TCR breadth and depth over controls.

This table comes from immunoSEQ multiplex PCR, and its TCRdb copy is limited to in-frame clones, with some not included. The sample has roughly 93,000 clones; roughly 90% are singletons. Trimming took 4 bases from V and 3 from J, leaving 18 bases between them. The CDR3 runs 16 residues. The germline gives CDR1 SGHDT, CDR2 YYEEEE. To note about this clone: As yet, its antigen is unknown.

This TCR derives from an adult in good health. Sequencing used peripheral blood, obtained on day 0 of AZD1222 vaccination. V gene TRBV5-6 combines with J gene TRBJ2-3, with a weak D call TRBD2 (6 bases). The DNA of the CDR3 is TGTGCCAGCAGCGGCGGGACGGCGGGGTTGACAGATACGCAGTATTTT. This translates into CASSGGTAGLTDTQYF.